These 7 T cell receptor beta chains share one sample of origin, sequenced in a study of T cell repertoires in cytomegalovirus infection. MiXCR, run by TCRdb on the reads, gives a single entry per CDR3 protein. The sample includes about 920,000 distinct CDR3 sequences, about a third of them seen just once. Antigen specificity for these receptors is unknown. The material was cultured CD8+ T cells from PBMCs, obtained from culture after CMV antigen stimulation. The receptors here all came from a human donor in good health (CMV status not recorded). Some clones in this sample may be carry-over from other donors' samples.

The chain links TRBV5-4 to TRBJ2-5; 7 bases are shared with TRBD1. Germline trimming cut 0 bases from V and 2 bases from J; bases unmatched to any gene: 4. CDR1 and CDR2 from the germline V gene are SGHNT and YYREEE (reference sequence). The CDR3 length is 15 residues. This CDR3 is CASSLEGAMQETQYF. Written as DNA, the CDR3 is TGTGCCAGCAGCTTGGAGGGGGCGATGCAAGAGACCCAGTACTTC. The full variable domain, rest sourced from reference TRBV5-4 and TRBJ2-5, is ETGVTQSPTHLIKTRGQQVTLRCSSQSGHNTVSWYQQALGQGPQFIFQYYREEENGRGNFPPRFSGLQFPNYSSELNVNALELDDSALYLCASSLEGAMQETQYFGPGTRLLVL.

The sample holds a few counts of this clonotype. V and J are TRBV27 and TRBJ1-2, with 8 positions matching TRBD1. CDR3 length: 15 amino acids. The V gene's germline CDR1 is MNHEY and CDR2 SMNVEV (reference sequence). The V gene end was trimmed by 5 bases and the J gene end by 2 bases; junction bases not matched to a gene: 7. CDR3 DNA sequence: TGTGCCAGCAGTGTTGGCAGGGGGCGCAACTATGGCTACACCTTC. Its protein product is CASSVGRGRNYGYTF.

CDR3 coding DNA: TGTGCCAGTACCCAGAGAGGGAGGGCTGAAGCTTTCTTT. Amino acids: CASTQRGRAEAFF. The chain links TRBV19 to TRBJ1-1; D gene ambiguous. The V gene's germline CDR1 is LNHDA and CDR2 SQIVND (reference sequence). V was clipped by 7 bases and J by 6 bases, with 15 bases between them. The CDR3 covers 13 residues.

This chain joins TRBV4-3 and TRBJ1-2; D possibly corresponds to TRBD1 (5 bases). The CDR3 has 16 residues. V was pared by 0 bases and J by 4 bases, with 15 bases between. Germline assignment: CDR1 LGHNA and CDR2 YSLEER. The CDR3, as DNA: TGCGCCAGCAGCCAAGATATGATAGGCGGGGGCTATGGCTACACCTTC. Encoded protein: CASSQDMIGGGYGYTF.

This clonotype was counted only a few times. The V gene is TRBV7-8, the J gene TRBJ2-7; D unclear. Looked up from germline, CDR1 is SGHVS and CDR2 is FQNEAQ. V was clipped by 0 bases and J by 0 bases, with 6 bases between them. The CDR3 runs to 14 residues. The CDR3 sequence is CASSLALDSYEQYF. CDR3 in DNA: TGTGCCAGCAGCTTAGCGCTAGACTCCTACGAGCAGTACTTC. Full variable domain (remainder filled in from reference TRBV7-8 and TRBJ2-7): GAGVSQSPRYKVAKRGQDVALRCDPISGHVSLFWYQQALGQGPEFLTYFQNEAQLDKSGLPSDRFFAERPEGSVSTLKIQRTQQEDSAVYLCASSLALDSYEQYFGPGTRLTVT.

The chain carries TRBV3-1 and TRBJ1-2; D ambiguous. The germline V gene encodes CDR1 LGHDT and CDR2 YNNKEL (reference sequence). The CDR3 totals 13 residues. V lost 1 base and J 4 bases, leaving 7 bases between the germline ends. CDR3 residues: CASSQADLYGYTF. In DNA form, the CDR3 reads TGTGCCAGCAGCCAAGCGGACCTCTATGGCTACACCTTC.

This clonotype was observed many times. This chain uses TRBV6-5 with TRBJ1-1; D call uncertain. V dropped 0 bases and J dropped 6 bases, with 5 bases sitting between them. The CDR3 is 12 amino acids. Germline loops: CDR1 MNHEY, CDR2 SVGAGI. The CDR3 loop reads CASSYSKSEAFF. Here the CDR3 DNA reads TGTGCCAGCAGTTACTCCAAATCTGAAGCTTTCTTT.